This TCR beta chain originates from a study of a mutant IDH1 vaccine in newly diagnosed glioma. About the study: Of the patients given treatment, about 62% were male and 37.5% were female, and a mean age of around 38 years was recorded. Earlier therapy was either radiotherapy, temozolomide, or both, and most got both.

This clone occurred a few times. Its antigen is not known. V lost 4 bases to trimming and J lost 4 bases; unmatched junction nucleotides: 13. The CDR3 is 16 residues long. CDR1 SGHRS and CDR2 YFSETQ come from the germline V gene. The time point denotes: week 35, safety follow-up. Each dose delivered 300 ug of mutant IDH1 20-mer peptide subcutaneously with imiquimod. Each astrocytoma in the donors was new, WHO grade 3 or 4, IDH1-mutant and ATRX-lost. Data came from immunoSEQ multiplex PCR; TCRdb stores just in-frame clones and leaves some out. Among 26,000 or so clones listed, around four fifths were seen once. General study results and limits: There seemed to be no relation between pseudoprogression and changes in top peripheral T cell clonotypes.

The chain is built from TRBV5-1 and TRBJ2-5; 7 positions agree with TRBD1. Sequenced here: PBMCs, sampled from a glioma patient whose treatment included an IDH1 peptide vaccine. The receptor was isolated from a young man with glioma. This chain's CDR3 is CASSADSGTAGETQYF. As DNA, the CDR3 is TGCGCCAGCAGCGCAGACTCCGGGACAGCTGGAGAGACCCAGTACTTC.